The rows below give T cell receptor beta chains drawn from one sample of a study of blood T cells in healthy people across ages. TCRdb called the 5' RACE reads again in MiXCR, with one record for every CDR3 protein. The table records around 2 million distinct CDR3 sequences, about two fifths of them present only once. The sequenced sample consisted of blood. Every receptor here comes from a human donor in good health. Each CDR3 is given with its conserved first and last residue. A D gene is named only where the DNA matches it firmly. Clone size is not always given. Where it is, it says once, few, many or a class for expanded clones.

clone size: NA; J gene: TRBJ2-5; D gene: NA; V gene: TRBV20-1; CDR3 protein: CSARGDLETQYF; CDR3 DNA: TGCAGTGCTAGGGGGGATTTGGAGACCCAGTACTTC
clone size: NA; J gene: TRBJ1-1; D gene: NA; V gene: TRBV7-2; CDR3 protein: CVSSTNAGAEAFF; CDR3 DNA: TGTGTCAGCAGCACCAACGCCGGGGCTGAAGCTTTCTTT
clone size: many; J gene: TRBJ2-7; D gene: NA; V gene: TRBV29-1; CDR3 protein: CSVEDDFSYEQYF; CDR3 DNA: TGCAGCGTTGAAGATGATTTTTCCTACGAGCAGTACTTC
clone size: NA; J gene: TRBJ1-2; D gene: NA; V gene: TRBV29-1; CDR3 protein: CSVAETPYGYTF; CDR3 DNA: TGCAGCGTTGCAGAGACACCCTATGGCTACACCTTC
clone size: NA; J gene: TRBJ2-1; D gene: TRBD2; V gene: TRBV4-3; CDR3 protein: CASSQGTSGGIAYNEQFF; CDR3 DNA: TGCGCCAGCAGCCAAGGGACTAGCGGGGGGATCGCCTACAATGAGCAGTTCTTC
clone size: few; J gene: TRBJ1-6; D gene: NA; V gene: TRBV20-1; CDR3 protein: CSATKPGVRGLSPLHF; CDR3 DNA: TGCAGTGCGACTAAGCCGGGGGTCCGTGGCCTTTCACCCCTCCACTTT
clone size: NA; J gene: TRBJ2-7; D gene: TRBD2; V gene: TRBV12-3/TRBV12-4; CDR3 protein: CASSPGDYPIEEQYF; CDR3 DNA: TGTGCCAGCAGCCCCGGGGACTATCCTATTGAAGAGCAGTACTTC
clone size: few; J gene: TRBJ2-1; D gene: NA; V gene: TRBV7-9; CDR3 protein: CASSRLDRNEQFF; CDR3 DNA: TGTGCCAGCAGCCGTTTAGATAGGAATGAGCAGTTCTTC
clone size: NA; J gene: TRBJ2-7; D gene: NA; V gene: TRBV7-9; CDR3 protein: CASSDSLLYEQYF; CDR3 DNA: TGTGCCAGCAGCGACTCCCTACTCTACGAGCAGTACTTC
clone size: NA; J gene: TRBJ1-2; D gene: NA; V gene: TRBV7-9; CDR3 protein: CASSVPTAYGYTF; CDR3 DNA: TGTGCCAGCAGCGTCCCGACTGCATATGGCTACACCTTC
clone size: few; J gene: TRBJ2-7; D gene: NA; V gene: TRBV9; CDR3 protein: CASSVGLGRYEQYF; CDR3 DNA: TGTGCCAGCAGCGTAGGCCTGGGGCGCTACGAGCAGTACTTC
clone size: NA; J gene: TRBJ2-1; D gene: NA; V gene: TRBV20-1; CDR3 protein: CSPDIENEQFF; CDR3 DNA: TGCAGCCCTGATATCGAGAATGAGCAGTTCTTC
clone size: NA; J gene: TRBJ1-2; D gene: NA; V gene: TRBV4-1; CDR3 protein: CASSPTVIDIMGYTF; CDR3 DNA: TGCGCCAGCAGCCCGACAGTGATCGACATTATGGGCTACACCTTC
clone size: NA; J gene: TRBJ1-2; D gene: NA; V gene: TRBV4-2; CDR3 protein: CASSQGQYEYGYTF; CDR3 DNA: TGTGCCAGCAGCCAAGGACAGTATGAATATGGCTACACCTTC
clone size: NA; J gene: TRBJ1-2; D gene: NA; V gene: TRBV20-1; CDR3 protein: CSAHIQGMNYGYTF; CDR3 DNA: TGCAGTGCGCACATACAGGGAATGAACTATGGCTACACCTTC
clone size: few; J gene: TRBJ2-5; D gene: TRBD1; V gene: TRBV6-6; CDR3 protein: CASSPRGTDPRQETQYF; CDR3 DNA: TGTGCCAGCAGTCCCCGTGGGACAGATCCCCGTCAAGAGACCCAGTACTTC
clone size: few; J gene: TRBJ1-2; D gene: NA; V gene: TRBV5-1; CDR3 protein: CASSTRGTYGYTF; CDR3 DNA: TGCGCCAGCAGCACCCGGGGGACCTATGGCTACACCTTC
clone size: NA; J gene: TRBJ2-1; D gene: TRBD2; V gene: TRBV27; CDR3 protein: CASSSLAGGPEGEQFF; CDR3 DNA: TGTGCCAGCAGTTCACTAGCGGGGGGGCCTGAAGGTGAGCAGTTCTTC
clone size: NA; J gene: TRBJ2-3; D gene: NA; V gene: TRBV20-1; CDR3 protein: CSASPVAGTDTQYF; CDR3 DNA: TGCAGTGCCAGCCCCGTAGCTGGCACAGATACGCAGTATTTT
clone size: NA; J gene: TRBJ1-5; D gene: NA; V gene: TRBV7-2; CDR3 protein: CASSSRFDQPQHF; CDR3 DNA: TGTGCCAGCAGCTCGAGATTTGATCAGCCCCAGCATTTT
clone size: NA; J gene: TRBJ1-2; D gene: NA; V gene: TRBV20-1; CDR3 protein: CSARDASTNYGYTF; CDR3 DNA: TGCAGTGCTAGAGATGCCTCTACTAACTATGGCTACACCTTC
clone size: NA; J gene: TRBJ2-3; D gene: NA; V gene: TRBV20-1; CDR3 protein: CSARDSAGPGVTQYF; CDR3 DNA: TGCAGTGCTAGAGATTCGGCAGGGCCCGGAGTTACGCAGTATTTT
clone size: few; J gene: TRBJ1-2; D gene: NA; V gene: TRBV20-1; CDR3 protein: CSARDPRRGLDYGYTF; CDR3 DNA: TGCAGTGCTAGAGATCCTAGGAGGGGTTTGGACTATGGCTACACCTTC
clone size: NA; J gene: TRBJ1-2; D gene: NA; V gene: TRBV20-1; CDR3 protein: CSARFVQINYGYTF; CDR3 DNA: TGCAGTGCCCGCTTTGTACAAATCAACTATGGCTACACCTTC
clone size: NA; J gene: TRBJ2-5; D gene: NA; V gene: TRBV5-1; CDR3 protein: CASSLSRVVGETQYF; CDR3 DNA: TGCGCCAGCAGCTTGAGTAGGGTAGTGGGAGAGACCCAGTACTTC
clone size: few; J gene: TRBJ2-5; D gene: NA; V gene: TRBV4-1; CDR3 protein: CASSQASGGVEETQYF; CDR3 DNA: TGCGCCAGCAGCCAAGCTTCGGGCGGGGTAGAGGAGACCCAGTACTTC
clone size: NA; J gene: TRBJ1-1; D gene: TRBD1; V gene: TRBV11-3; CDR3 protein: CASSHRTGAWTEAFF; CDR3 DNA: TGTGCCAGCAGCCATAGGACAGGGGCATGGACTGAAGCTTTCTTT
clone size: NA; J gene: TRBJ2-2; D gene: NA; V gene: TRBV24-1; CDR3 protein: CATCPDNTGELFF; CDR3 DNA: TGTGCCACCTGCCCCGACAACACCGGGGAGCTGTTTTTT
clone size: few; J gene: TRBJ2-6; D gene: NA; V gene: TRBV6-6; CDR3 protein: CAGIVQGMNSGANVLTF; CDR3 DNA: TGTGCCGGCATAGTGCAAGGAATGAACTCTGGGGCCAACGTCCTGACTTTC
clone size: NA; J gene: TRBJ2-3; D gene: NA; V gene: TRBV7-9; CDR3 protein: CASSQLSPTDTQYF; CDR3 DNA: TGTGCCAGCAGCCAACTAAGCCCCACAGATACGCAGTATTTT
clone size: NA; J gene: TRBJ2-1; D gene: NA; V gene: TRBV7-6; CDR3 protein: CASSLEGEFDNEQFF; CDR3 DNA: TGTGCCAGCAGCTTAGAAGGGGAGTTTGACAATGAGCAGTTCTTC
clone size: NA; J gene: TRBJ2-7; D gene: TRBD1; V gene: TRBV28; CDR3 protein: CASSFPDRGSNEQYF; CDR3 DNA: TGTGCCAGCAGTTTCCCCGACAGGGGGTCGAACGAGCAGTACTTC
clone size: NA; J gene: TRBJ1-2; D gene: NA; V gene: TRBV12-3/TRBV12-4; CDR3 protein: CASSLYAGSGYGYTF; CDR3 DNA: TGTGCCAGCAGTTTGTATGCGGGTTCAGGCTATGGCTACACCTTC
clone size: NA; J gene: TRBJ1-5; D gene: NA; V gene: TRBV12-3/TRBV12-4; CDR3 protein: CASSLLETQHF; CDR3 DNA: TGTGCCAGCAGTTTATTAGAGACCCAGCATTTT
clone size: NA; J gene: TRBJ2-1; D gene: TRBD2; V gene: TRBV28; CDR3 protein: CASSYPGTTNNEQFF; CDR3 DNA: TGTGCCAGCAGTTATCCCGGGACTACGAACAATGAGCAGTTCTTC
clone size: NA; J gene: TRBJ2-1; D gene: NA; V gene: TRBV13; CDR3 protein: CTSSLGVRKQFF; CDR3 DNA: TGTACCAGCAGCTTAGGGGTCCGCAAGCAGTTCTTC
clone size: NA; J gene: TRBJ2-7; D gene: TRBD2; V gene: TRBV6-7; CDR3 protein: CASSYSSGGADYEQYF; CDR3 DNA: TGTGCCAGCAGTTACTCGAGCGGGGGGGCAGACTACGAGCAGTACTTC
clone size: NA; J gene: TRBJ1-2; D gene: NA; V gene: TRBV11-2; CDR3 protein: CASSSLYRKEHTEAFFGQGYGYTF; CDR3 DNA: NA
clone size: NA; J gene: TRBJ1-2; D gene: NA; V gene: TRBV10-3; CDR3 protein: CAISEGGGGYTF; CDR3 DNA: TGTGCCATCAGTGAAGGGGGAGGTGGCTACACCTTC
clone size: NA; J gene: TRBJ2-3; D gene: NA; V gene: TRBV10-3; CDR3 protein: CAVSGQQPTDTQYF; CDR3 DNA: TGTGCCGTCAGTGGTCAGCAGCCAACAGATACGCAGTATTTT
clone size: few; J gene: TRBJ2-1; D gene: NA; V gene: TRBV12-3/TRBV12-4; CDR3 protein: CASSSSFWDTSYDEQFF; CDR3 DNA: TGTGCCAGCAGTTCGTCTTTTTGGGACACATCTTACGATGAGCAGTTCTTC
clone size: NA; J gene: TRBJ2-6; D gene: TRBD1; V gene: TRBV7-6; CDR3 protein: CASSPGQGANVLTF; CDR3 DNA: TGTGCCAGCAGCCCGGGACAGGGGGCCAACGTCCTGACTTTC
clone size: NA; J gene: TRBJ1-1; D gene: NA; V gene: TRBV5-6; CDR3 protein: CASSTGTGSNTEAFF; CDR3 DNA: TGTGCCAGCAGCACTGGGACCGGATCGAACACTGAAGCTTTCTTT
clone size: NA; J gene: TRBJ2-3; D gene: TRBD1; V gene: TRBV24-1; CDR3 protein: CATSDAGTGRDTQYF; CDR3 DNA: TGTGCCACCAGTGATGCCGGGACAGGTAGAGATACGCAGTATTTT
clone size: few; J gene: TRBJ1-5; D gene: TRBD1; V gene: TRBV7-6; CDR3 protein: CASSAGTGFSGNQPQHF; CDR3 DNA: TGTGCCAGCAGCGCCGGGACAGGGTTTTCAGGCAATCAGCCCCAGCATTTT
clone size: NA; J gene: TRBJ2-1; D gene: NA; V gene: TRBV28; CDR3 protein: CASSPLFRTGADEQFF; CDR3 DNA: TGTGCCAGCAGTCCACTGTTCCGGACCGGGGCGGATGAGCAGTTCTTC
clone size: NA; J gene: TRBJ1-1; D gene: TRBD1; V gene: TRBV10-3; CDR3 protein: CAIRGGWEAEAFF; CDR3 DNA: TGTGCCATCAGAGGGGGCTGGGAAGCTGAAGCTTTCTTT
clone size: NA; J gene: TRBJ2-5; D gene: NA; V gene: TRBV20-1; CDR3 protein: CSAGGLGGEQETQYF; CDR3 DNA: TGCAGTGCAGGGGGCCTCGGCGGGGAGCAAGAGACCCAGTACTTC
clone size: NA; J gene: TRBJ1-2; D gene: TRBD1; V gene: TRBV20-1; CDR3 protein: CSERQGDYGYTF; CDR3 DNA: TGCAGTGAGAGACAGGGTGACTATGGCTACACCTTC
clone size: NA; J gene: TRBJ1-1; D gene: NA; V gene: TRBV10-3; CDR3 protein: CAISEGEGLKNSEAFF; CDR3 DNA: TGTGCCATCAGCGAAGGGGAAGGATTAAAGAACTCTGAAGCTTTCTTT
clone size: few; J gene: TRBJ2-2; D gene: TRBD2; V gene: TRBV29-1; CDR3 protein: CSALGGSQPNEGTGELFF; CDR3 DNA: TGCAGCGCCCTGGGGGGGAGTCAGCCCAACGAGGGCACCGGGGAGCTGTTTTTT
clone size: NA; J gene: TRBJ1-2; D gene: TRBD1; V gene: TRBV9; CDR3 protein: CASSVDRGSGYTF; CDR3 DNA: TGTGCCAGCAGCGTAGACAGGGGAAGCGGCTACACCTTC
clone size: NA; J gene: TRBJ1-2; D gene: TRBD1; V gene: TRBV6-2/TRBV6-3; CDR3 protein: CASSYLGQANYGYTF; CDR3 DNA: TGTGCCAGCAGTTACCTCGGACAGGCTAACTATGGCTACACCTTC
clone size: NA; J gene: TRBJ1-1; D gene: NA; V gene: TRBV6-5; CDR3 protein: CASSYSLGSTEAFF; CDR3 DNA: TGTGCCAGCAGTTACTCCTTGGGTTCCACTGAAGCTTTCTTT
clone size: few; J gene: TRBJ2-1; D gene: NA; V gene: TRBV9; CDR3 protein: CASSVVGGSSLEQFF; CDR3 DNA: TGTGCCAGCAGCGTAGTGGGTGGTAGCTCTCTTGAGCAGTTCTTC
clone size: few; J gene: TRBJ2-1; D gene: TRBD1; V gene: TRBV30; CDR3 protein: CAWSGGQGLWEQFF; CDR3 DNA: TGTGCCTGGAGTGGCGGACAGGGCCTCTGGGAGCAGTTCTTC
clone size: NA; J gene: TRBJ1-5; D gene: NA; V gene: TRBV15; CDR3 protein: CATSRGVGQRDSNQPQHF; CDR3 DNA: TGTGCCACCAGCAGGGGGGTCGGACAGAGGGATAGCAATCAGCCCCAGCATTTT
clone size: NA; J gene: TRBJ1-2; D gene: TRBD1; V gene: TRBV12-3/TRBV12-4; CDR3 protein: CASSPKGGDGYTF; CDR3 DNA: TGTGCCAGCAGCCCTAAAGGGGGCGATGGCTACACCTTC
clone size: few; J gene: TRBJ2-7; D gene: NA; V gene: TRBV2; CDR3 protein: CASSEVGTLKGEQYF; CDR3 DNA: TGTGCCAGCAGTGAAGTAGGGACACTAAAGGGCGAGCAGTACTTC